The clone carrying this TCR beta chain was observed once. These data belong to a study of graft-versus-host responses after intestinal transplantation. Lymphocytes (intraepithelial and lamina propria) were released by processing the graft tissue. The CDR3 totals 16 residues. The trim removed 5 bases at V and 5 bases at J, leaving 12 bases unmatched. Germline V gives CDR1 SGHTA, CDR2 FQGTGA. Profiled with immunoSEQ multiplex PCR; TCRdb holds only in-frame clones, not every one. The sample lists around 23,000 clones; just over 75% were seen once. The gene calls are TRBV7-3 and TRBJ2-5; 9 bases map to TRBD2. The clonotype was recovered from a human patient who received an intestinal transplant, so some T cells may come from the graft donor. The sequences come from ileum tissue, collected 12 days after intestinal transplant. The CDR3 here is CASSPTAGGRRETQYF. The DNA for the CDR3 is TGTGCCAGCAGCCCGACGGCGGGGGGGCGTCGGGAGACCCAGTACTTC.